This T cell receptor (beta chain) came from a study of siplizumab effects on memory and regulatory T cells. Study results and limitations: Proliferating Tregs from siplizumab cultures lacked functional confirmation of suppression. Naive T cells looked more diverse than memory cells and looked like major alloresponse contributors.

On this clone: Its specificity is not known.

CDR3 length: 18 residues. V lost 2 bases and J lost 3, with 24 bases in between. Germline V gene sequence: CDR1 SGHRS, CDR2 YFSETQ. TCR templates, roughly 10^5 per sample, were assayed. Sequencing used immunoSEQ multiplex PCR; TCRdb keeps in-frame clones, though not all of them. This repertoire shows about 70,000 clones, 75% to 90% found once; its top ten account for around 1.8%. The sequence was collected from a human donor in good health. Specimen: Tregs sorted from blood. The rearrangement links TRBV5-1 to TRBJ2-7; possibly TRBD1 or TRBD2 for D (5 bases each). CDR3 loop: CASSLRPPTGQAIYEQYF. The CDR3 DNA sequence: TGCGCCAGCAGCTTAAGGCCCCCTACGGGGCAGGCGATCTACGAGCAGTACTTC. Full variable domain (rest looked up from reference TRBV5-1 and TRBJ2-7): KAGVTQTPRYLIKTRGQQVTLSCSPISGHRSVSWYQQTPGQGLQFLFEYFSETQRNKGNFPGRFSGRQFSNSRSEMNVSTLELGDSALYLCASSLRPPTGQAIYEQYFGPGTRLTVT.